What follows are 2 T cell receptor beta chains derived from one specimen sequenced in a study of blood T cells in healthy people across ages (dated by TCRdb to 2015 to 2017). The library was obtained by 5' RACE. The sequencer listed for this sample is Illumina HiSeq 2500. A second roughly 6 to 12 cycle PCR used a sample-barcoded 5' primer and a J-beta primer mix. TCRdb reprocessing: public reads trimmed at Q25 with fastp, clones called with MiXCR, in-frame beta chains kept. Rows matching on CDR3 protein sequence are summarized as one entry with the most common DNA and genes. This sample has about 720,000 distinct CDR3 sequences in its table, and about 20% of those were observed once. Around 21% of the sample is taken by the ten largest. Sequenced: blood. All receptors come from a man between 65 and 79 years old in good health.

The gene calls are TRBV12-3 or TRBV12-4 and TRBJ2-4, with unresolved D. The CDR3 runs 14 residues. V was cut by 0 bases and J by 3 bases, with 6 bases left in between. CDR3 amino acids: CASSLAVVKNIQYF. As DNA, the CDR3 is TGTGCCAGCAGTTTAGCGGTTGTCAAAAACATTCAGTACTTC.

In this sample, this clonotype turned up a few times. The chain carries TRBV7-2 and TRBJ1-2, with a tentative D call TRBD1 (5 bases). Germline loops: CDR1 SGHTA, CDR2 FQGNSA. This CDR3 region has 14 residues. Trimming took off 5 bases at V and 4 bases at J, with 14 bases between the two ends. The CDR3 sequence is CASSRQYGGYGYTF. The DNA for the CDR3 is TGTGCCAGCAGCCGACAGTACGGCGGCTATGGCTACACCTTC.